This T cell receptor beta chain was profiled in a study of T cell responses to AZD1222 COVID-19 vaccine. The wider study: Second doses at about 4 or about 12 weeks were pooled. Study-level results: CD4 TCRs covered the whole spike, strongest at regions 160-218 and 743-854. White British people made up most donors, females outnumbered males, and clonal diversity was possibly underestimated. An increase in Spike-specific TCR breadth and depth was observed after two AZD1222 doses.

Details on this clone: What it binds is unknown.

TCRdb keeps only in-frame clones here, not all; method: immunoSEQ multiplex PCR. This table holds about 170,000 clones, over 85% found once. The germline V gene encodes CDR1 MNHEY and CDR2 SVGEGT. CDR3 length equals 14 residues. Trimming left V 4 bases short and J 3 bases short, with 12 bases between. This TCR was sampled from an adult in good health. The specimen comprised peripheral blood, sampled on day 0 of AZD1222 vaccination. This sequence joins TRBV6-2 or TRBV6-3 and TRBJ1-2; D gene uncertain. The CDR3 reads CASSLGSDYYGYTF. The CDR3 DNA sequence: TGTGCCAGCAGTTTAGGTTCGGACTACTATGGCTACACCTTC.